The source of this T cell receptor (beta chain) is a study of metastatic and nonmetastatic thyroid tumors. Study details: Repertoire data that came from the blood and tumor or nodule tissue of malignant and benign thyroid patients were compared. Overall study findings and caveats: TCR beta diversity was reportedly significantly higher in malignant thyroid tumors than benign nodules, in blood and tumor.

Thyroid surgery was preceded by no treatment in any patient. Trimming removed 3 bases from V and 2 bases from J; junction bases left unmatched: 7. The CDR3 covers 16 residues. The germline V gene encodes CDR1 SGHVS and CDR2 FNYEAQ. Comments on this clone: Its antigen is unidentified.

Source study methods: It was from CDR3 differences across clinicopathological groups that a distant-metastasis classifier for papillary thyroid cancer was built. From the PCR reads, TCRdb re-called clones with MiXCR. These V and J calls rely on TCRdb rather than the paper's analysis. The sample has approximately 31,000 clones; 15% to 20% are singletons. The V and J genes are TRBV7-6 and TRBJ2-1; the match to TRBD1 covers 7 bases. The sample consisted of blood. The clonotype originates from a female donor with papillary thyroid cancer or a benign thyroid nodule (not recorded which). Some clones in this sample may be carry-over from other donors' samples. The CDR3 protein is CASSLDDRDTYNEQFF. The CDR3 DNA is TGTGCCAGCAGCTTGGACGACAGGGATACCTACAATGAGCAGTTCTTC.